The clone carrying this T cell receptor (beta chain) occurred many times. TCRdb re-called the PCR reads with MiXCR. Among more than 20,000 clones, roughly 13% were seen once, and the ten largest hold about 5.3%. With 8 bases removed from V and 0 bases from J, the gap between germline ends came to 16 bases. CDR3 length equals 16 residues. Germline CDR1 is MDHEN and CDR2 is SYDVKM. This sample was taken from a study of metastatic and nonmetastatic thyroid tumors. All patients were treatment-naive before thyroid surgery. The J gene is TRBJ2-2, the V gene TRBV28; the D is unclear. The specimen was blood. The clonotype originates from a female donor with papillary thyroid cancer or a benign thyroid nodule (not recorded which). Some clones in this sample may be carry-over from other donors' samples. The CDR3 region has the DNA TGTGCCAGCTCAGGCAGTAGGCGCTCGAACACCGGGGAGCTGTTTTTT. As protein: CASSGSRRSNTGELFF.